Listed below are T cell receptor beta chains from one sample, sequenced in a study of blood T cells in healthy people across ages. Via MiXCR, TCRdb re-called the 5' RACE reads, giving one row per CDR3 protein. The table records around 1,500,000 distinct CDR3 sequences, 28% of them present only once. The sample was blood. The receptors were sampled from a woman aged 25 to 39 in good health. CDR3s include the opening cysteine and the closing phenylalanine or tryptophan. Each record gives: D gene, J gene, CDR3 length, V gene, clone size, CDR3 DNA, CDR3 protein. D genes are given only for firm matches. A row's size may be missing; if present it is once, few, many or a size class.

NA | TRBJ1-5 | 16 | TRBV7-2 | NA | TGTGCCAGCAGCTTAGTTGCGACAGATAGCAATCAGCCCCAGCATTTT | CASSLVATDSNQPQHF
TRBD1 | TRBJ2-3 | 15 | TRBV20-1 | few | TGCAGTGCTAGGGGAACAGGGGCTGTCACAGATACGCAGTATTTT | CSARGTGAVTDTQYF
TRBD2 | TRBJ2-7 | 14 | TRBV6-2/TRBV6-3 | NA | TGTGCCAGCAGGAAAGCGGGAGCGGTCTACGAGCAGTACTTC | CASRKAGAVYEQYF
TRBD1 | TRBJ1-2 | 15 | TRBV28 | few | TGTGCCAGCAGTCAACTGACAGGGGGGGCGGCTGGCTACACCTTC | CASSQLTGGAAGYTF
NA | TRBJ1-2 | 15 | TRBV11-2 | NA | TGTGCCAGCAGCCCTACTCGAAGGCGCAGCGGTGGCTACACCTTC | CASSPTRRRSGGYTF
TRBD2 | TRBJ2-7 | 15 | TRBV11-2 | many | TGTGCCAGCAGCTTAACGACTAGCGGGGGCTACGAGCAGTACTTC | CASSLTTSGGYEQYF
NA | TRBJ1-5 | 13 | TRBV12-3/TRBV12-4 | NA | TGTGCCAGCAGTTTATTAGAAGGACGGCCCCAGCATTTT | CASSLLEGRPQHF
NA | TRBJ1-2 | 13 | TRBV7-2 | many | TGTGCCAGCAGCCCCCAAGCTAACTATGGCTACACCTTC | CASSPQANYGYTF
TRBD2 | TRBJ2-1 | 20 | TRBV5-1 | NA | TGCGCCAGCAGCTTGGCCGTCACTAGGACTAGCGGGGCCTTTAACAATGAGCAGTTCTTC | CASSLAVTRTSGAFNNEQFF
TRBD2 | TRBJ2-7 | 21 | TRBV2 | few | TGTGCCAGCAGTGACCCGCGTACTAAGCGGGGGCAACTTATCTCGACCTACGAGCAGTACTTC | CASSDPRTKRGQLISTYEQYF
TRBD1 | TRBJ2-7 | 14 | TRBV10-1 | NA | TGCGCCAGCAGTGGGTCAGGGGGTTCCCACGAGCAGTACTTC | CASSGSGGSHEQYF
TRBD2 | TRBJ2-1 | 14 | TRBV20-1 | few | TGCAGTGCTAGAAGTAGCGGGAGCGCGAATGAGCAGTTCTTC | CSARSSGSANEQFF
NA | TRBJ1-6 | 16 | TRBV5-6 | NA | TGTACCAGCAGCTTGTTGGGGGCTATGAGTAATTCACCCCTCCACTTT | CTSSLLGAMSNSPLHF
TRBD1 | TRBJ1-5 | 11 | TRBV29-1 | few | TGCAGCGTTGCCGGGACAGGGACCCAGCATTTT | CSVAGTGTQHF
NA | TRBJ1-2 | 17 | TRBV9 | NA | TGTGCCAGCAGCGTAGCTTCAGCAGGGATGTTGGGCTATGGCTACACCTTC | CASSVASAGMLGYGYTF
NA | TRBJ2-1 | 14 | TRBV18 | NA | TGTGCCAGCTCACAAGACAAGGGTAGGAATGAGCAGTTCTTC | CASSQDKGRNEQFF
NA | TRBJ2-4 | 14 | TRBV7-9 | few | TGTGCCAGCACGGGGCCGGCGGATAAAAACATTCAGTACTTC | CASTGPADKNIQYF
NA | TRBJ2-3 | 14 | TRBV7-2 | NA | TGTGCCAGCAGCCCGCATCCGGGCGGAGATACGCAGTATTTT | CASSPHPGGDTQYF
TRBD2 | TRBJ2-7 | 14 | TRBV29-1 | NA | TGCAGCTCCTGGACTAGCGGGAGGAGCGGTGAGCAGTACTTC | CSSWTSGRSGEQYF
TRBD2 | TRBJ2-1 | 14 | TRBV20-1 | few | TGCAGTGGCAGTAGGCGGGAGACCTACAATGAGCAGTTCTTC | CSGSRRETYNEQFF
NA | TRBJ1-2 | 15 | TRBV19 | NA | TGTGCCAGTGTCAGGTCGTCGGGGCGGAACTATGGCTACACCTTC | CASVRSSGRNYGYTF
NA | TRBJ2-2 | 14 | TRBV11-2 | NA | TGTGCCAGCAGCTCGTTGGGGGGAACCGGGGAGCGGTTTTTT | CASSSLGGTGERFF
NA | TRBJ2-7 | 13 | TRBV11-2 | NA | TGTGCCAGCGGCTCCCGGACAGTCTACGAGCAGTACTTC | CASGSRTVYEQYF
TRBD2 | TRBJ2-1 | 16 | TRBV7-3 | many | TGTGCCAGCAGCTTAAGCCCGGGACTAGCGGCCAATGAGCAGTTCTTC | CASSLSPGLAANEQFF
NA | TRBJ2-1 | 19 | TRBV11-2 | few | TGTGCCAGCAGCTCCCTAGTCGGCGGGGTGAGGCGATCCTACAATGAGCAGTTCTTC | CASSSLVGGVRRSYNEQFF
NA | TRBJ1-2 | 16 | TRBV3-1 | NA | TGTGCCAGCAGCCATAGAGGGAGCCTAGCTAACTATGGCTACACCTTC | CASSHRGSLANYGYTF
NA | TRBJ1-1 | 14 | TRBV7-9 | NA | TGTGCCAGCAGCTTACATGCCCTGGGGACTGAAGCTTTCTTT | CASSLHALGTEAFF
TRBD1 | TRBJ1-2 | 16 | TRBV3-1 | NA | TGTGCCAGCAGCCCTAATCCGGGACAGGGACTCTATGGCTACACCTTC | CASSPNPGQGLYGYTF
NA | TRBJ2-1 | 12 | TRBV12-3/TRBV12-4 | NA | TGTGCCAGCAGTTTACCGATCGATGAGCAGTTCTTC | CASSLPIDEQFF
TRBD1 | TRBJ2-3 | 14 | TRBV5-6 | NA | TGTGCCAGCAGCTTGAGAGGGGGCCAGAATACGCAGTATTTT | CASSLRGGQNTQYF
TRBD1 | TRBJ2-3 | 16 | TRBV20-1 | few | TGCAGTGCTCCACGCCCGGGGACAGGGATGGGGCATACGCAGTATTTT | CSAPRPGTGMGHTQYF
NA | TRBJ1-2 | 14 | TRBV18 | few | TGTGCCAGCTCACCACCGGAGGGCGGCTATGGCTACACCTTC | CASSPPEGGYGYTF
NA | TRBJ2-3 | 16 | TRBV6-5 | few | TGTGCCAGCAGTTTCAAGCCGGGACCCCTGAAAGATACGCAGTATTTT | CASSFKPGPLKDTQYF
NA | TRBJ1-6 | 13 | TRBV4-3 | NA | TGCGCCAGCAGCCGAGGAAGTATTTCACCCCTCCACTTT | CASSRGSISPLHF
NA | TRBJ2-7 | 14 | TRBV4-3 | NA | TGCGCCAGCAGCCAAGAGGTTTTGCGTAACGAGCAGTACTTC | CASSQEVLRNEQYF